A single sample gave rise to the 8 T cell receptor beta chains below, sequenced in a study of T-cell memory formation after mild COVID-19. MiXCR was run by TCRdb on the 5' RACE reads, yielding one entry per CDR3 protein. Of roughly 500,000 distinct CDR3 sequences listed, roughly 21% are singletons. The sample comprised PBMCs or a T cell subset sorted from them (not recorded which). Every receptor here comes from an adult woman who had mild COVID-19 (a few samples of this study predate the infection). Cell type and time point are not known.

This clonotype was detected a few times. V and J are TRBV7-9 and TRBJ2-5, with D tentatively TRBD2 (6 bases). The CDR3 contains 13 residues. Per germline, CDR1 SEHNR and CDR2 FQNEAQ (reference sequence). Trimming removed 5 bases at V and 1 base at J, with 8 bases between. CDR3 bases: TGTGCCAGCAGCGGGGGGTCCCAAGAGACCCAGTACTTC. Protein: CASSGGSQETQYF.

This clonotype appeared many times. Its ends do not fully match the called genes, so a read error is possible. The rearrangement uses TRBV5-1 and TRBJ2-2, with 7 bases that match TRBD1. CDR1 and CDR2 from the germline V gene are SGHRS and YFSETQ. The CDR3 totals 15 residues. The CDR3 here is CASSTGTANTGELFF. The CDR3 DNA is TGTGCCAGCTCAACCGGGACAGCGAACACCGGGGAGCTGTTTTTT. The full variable domain, completed using reference TRBV5-1 and TRBJ2-2, is KAGVTQTPRYLIKTRGQQVTLSCSPISGHRSVSWYQQTPGQGLQFLFEYFSETQRNKGNFPGRFSGRQFSNSRSEMNVSTLELGDSALYLCASSTGTANTGELFFGEGSRLTVL.

The rearrangement joins TRBV7-2 to TRBJ2-6; 7 bases match TRBD2. This CDR3 is built from 16 residues. CDR1 and CDR2 from the germline V gene are SGHTA and FQGNSA. V was clipped by 10 bases and J by 3 bases; unmatched bases: 12. This CDR3 is CAITLRPSGGANVLTF. The CDR3, as DNA: TGTGCCATCACCCTACGTCCTAGCGGTGGGGCCAACGTCCTGACTTTC.

In its sample, this clonotype was seen a few times. The chain employs TRBV27 and TRBJ1-5; D is ambiguous. From germline, CDR1 is MNHEY and CDR2 SMNVEV (reference sequence). The CDR3 totals 13 residues. The V and J ends lost 1 base and 7 bases respectively, with 8 bases between them. The CDR3 protein is CASSLLPEQPQHF. The CDR3 DNA sequence: TGTGCCAGCAGTTTATTGCCGGAACAGCCCCAGCATTTT.

The chain has TRBV20-1 and TRBJ2-7; no definite D call. In germline, CDR1 is DFQATT, CDR2 SNEGSKA (reference sequence). The CDR3 extends over 13 amino acids. V lost 6 bases and J lost 9, with 21 bases in between. The CDR3: CSAPGTFYDVQYF. DNA of the CDR3: TGCAGTGCCCCGGGTACCTTCTACGATGTGCAGTACTTC.

This clonotype was recorded a few times. This rearrangement joins TRBV6-5 to TRBJ2-7; D gene unclear. V was clipped by 6 bases and J by 0 bases, with 12 bases between them. CDR1 and CDR2 (germline): MNHEY, SVGAGI. The CDR3 sequence is 14 residues long. The CDR3 DNA is TGTGCCAGCAGGGCAATACAGATCTCCTACGAGCAGTACTTC. Protein sequence: CASRAIQISYEQYF.

This clonotype has more than one count but fewer than ten. This chain connects TRBV11-2 to TRBJ1-1, with 8 bases identical to TRBD1. V lost 5 bases to trimming and J lost 1 base; unmatched junction nucleotides: 3. This CDR3 is built from 14 residues. The germline gives CDR1 SGHAT, CDR2 FQNNGV. The CDR3 DNA reads TGTGCCAGCAGCCAGGGACAGGAGAACACTGAAGCTTTCTTT. Amino acids: CASSQGQENTEAFF.

Only a few counts were recorded for this clonotype. V and J are TRBV18 and TRBJ2-5; D gene unclear. V was pared by 0 bases and J by 5 bases, with 4 bases between. The germline gives CDR1 KGHSH, CDR2 LQKENI. The CDR3 spans 12 residues. The DNA of the CDR3 is TGTGCCAGCTCACCACCTATGGAGACCCAGTACTTC. Residues: CASSPPMETQYF. Full variable domain (rest looked up from reference TRBV18 and TRBJ2-5): NAGVMQNPRHLVRRRGQEARLRCSPMKGHSHVYWYRQLPEEGLKFMVYLQKENIIDESGMPKERFSAEFPKEGPSILRIQQVVRGDSAAYFCASSPPMETQYFGPGTRLLVL.